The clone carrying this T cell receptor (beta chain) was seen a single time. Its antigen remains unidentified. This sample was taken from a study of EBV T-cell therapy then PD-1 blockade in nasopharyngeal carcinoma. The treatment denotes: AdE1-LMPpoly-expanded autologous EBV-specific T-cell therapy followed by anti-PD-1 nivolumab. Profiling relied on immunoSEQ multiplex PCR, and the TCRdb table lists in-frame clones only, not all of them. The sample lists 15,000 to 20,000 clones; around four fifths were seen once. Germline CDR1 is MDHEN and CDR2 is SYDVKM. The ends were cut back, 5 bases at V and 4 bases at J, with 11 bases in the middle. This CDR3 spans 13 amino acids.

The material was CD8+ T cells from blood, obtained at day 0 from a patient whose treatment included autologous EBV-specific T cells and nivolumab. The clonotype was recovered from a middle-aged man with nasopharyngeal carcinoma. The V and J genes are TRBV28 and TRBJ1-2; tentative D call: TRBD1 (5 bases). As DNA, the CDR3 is TGTGCCAGCAGTGTGGGGGGGACCTATGGCTACACCTTC. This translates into CASSVGGTYGYTF.